The entry below describes one TCR beta chain. The target antigen is unknown. With 1 base removed from V and 5 bases from J, the gap between germline ends came to 14 bases. The CDR3 loop spans 15 amino acids. Germline V gene sequence: CDR1 LNHNV, CDR2 YYDKDF (reference sequence). The data belong to a study of cytomegalovirus exposure and HLA in healthy donors. The study's findings and limits: Most TCR sequences were rare, but some public TCRs occurred in many donors. Later on, an analysis tied around 17,000 TCR beta sequences to HLA alleles at 0.05 false discovery rate.

The PCR employed 60 Vbeta primers together with 13 Jbeta primers. Clones were read by immunoSEQ multiplex PCR, and TCRdb kept only the in-frame ones, dropping some. Among 100,000 or so clones listed, approximately 70% were seen once. The sequenced sample consisted of PBMCs. This TCR derives from a man aged 30 to 45 in good health and CMV-seronegative. The J gene is TRBJ1-1, the V gene TRBV15; D is possibly TRBD1 (5 bases). CDR3 amino acids: CATSRGSGGETEAFF. In DNA, the CDR3 is TGTGCCACCAGCAGAGGTTCGGGGGGTGAGACTGAAGCTTTCTTT.